What follows is one T cell receptor (beta chain) and its context. Its antigen remains unidentified. CDR1 SGHVS and CDR2 FQNEAQ come from the germline V gene. The CDR3 totals 16 residues. Between the trimmed V and J ends, which lost 1 base and 9 bases, there was a span of 16 bases. PCR used 60 Vbeta primers and 13 Jbeta primers. In the authors' workflow: There were around 77 million unique TCR beta chains by a later count, and approximately 10 million of them were shared. This table comes from immunoSEQ multiplex PCR, and its TCRdb copy is limited to in-frame clones, with some not included. V, J and clone size were drawn from that table, and D and trimming were deduced from the DNA. Of some 140,000 clones listed, about four fifths are singletons. This record comes from a study of cytomegalovirus exposure and HLA in healthy donors. Study results and caveats: CMV serostatus alone was available as immune exposure information.

The sequencing input was PBMCs. The chain links TRBV7-8 to TRBJ1-6; the D gene is possibly TRBD1 (6 bases). This clonotype was sampled from a man aged 18 to 30 in good health and CMV-seronegative. Here the CDR3 reads CASSLVGGGPRSPLHF. The CDR3 DNA reads TGTGCCAGCAGCTTAGTGGGCGGGGGCCCGCGTTCACCCCTCCACTTT. The full variable domain, with the rest looked up from reference TRBV7-8 and TRBJ1-6, is GAGVSQSPRYKVAKRGQDVALRCDPISGHVSLFWYQQALGQGPEFLTYFQNEAQLDKSGLPSDRFFAERPEGSVSTLKIQRTQQEDSAVYLCASSLVGGGPRSPLHFGNGTRLTVT.